These 3 T cell receptor beta chains were all obtained from the same sample, sequenced in a study of cytomegalovirus exposure and HLA in healthy donors (TCRdb year 2017). The library came from the immunoSEQ multiplex PCR assay. For the multiplex PCR, a mixture combining 60 forward primers for TCR Vbeta segments and 13 reverse primers for TCR Jbeta segments was used. TCRdb carries this immuneACCESS record with in-frame sequences only. Its versions omit some clonotypes, under half of them owing to an unresolved V gene in the studies checked, with the rest unexplained. Counted in this sample were 100,000 to 150,000 clones; about three quarters of them appeared once. 6.6% of the sample is held by the ten biggest clonotypes. The material sequenced was PBMCs. Every receptor here comes from a man aged 40-55 years in good health and CMV-seropositive.

This sequence joins TRBV10-3 and TRBJ2-5; D remains ambiguous. Germline V CDR1 and CDR2: ENHRY, SYGVKD. The length of the CDR3 is 14 residues. Trimming stripped 2 bases from V and 5 bases from J, with 12 bases between. The DNA of the CDR3 is TGTGCCATCAGTGAGACCGGTTCTACGGAGACCCAGTACTTC. Translation: CAISETGSTETQYF.

The chain recombines TRBV6-5 with TRBJ1-2; the match to TRBD1 covers 7 bases. Germline CDR1 and CDR2: MNHEY and SVGAGI. After removal of 4 bases from V and 1 base from J, the junction contained 6 bases not matched to a gene. The CDR3 has 15 amino acids. Here the CDR3 reads CASSSGGLGNYGYTF. The DNA for the CDR3 is TGTGCCAGCAGTTCAGGGGGATTGGGTAACTATGGCTACACCTTC.

The rearrangement joins TRBV9 to TRBJ2-3; 7 bases match TRBD2. This CDR3 has 15 amino acids. Germline V gives CDR1 SGDLS, CDR2 YYNGEE. Trimming at V came to 0 bases and at J to 4 bases, leaving 5 bases not matched to a gene. This CDR3 is CASSVGGGVSDTQYF. Written as DNA, the CDR3 is TGTGCCAGCAGCGTAGGTGGGGGGGTGTCAGATACGCAGTATTTT.